This TCR beta chain is drawn from a study of siplizumab effects on memory and regulatory T cells. A note on this clone: Its specificity is not known.

General observations from the study: A significant reduction in alloreactive sequences traceable to unstimulated CD4+ memory cells was produced by siplizumab. Apparently more diverse than memory cells, naive T cells also seemed major alloresponse contributors. It was never confirmed that proliferating Tregs from siplizumab cultures were suppressive.

Assay used: immunoSEQ multiplex PCR; TCRdb lists only in-frame clones, some missing. The sample records 60,000 to 65,000 clones, less than 80% being singletons. CDR1 is MNHEY and CDR2 is SMNVEV in the germline V gene (reference sequence). The CDR3 totals 16 residues. Between the trimmed V and J ends, which lost 5 bases and 7 bases, there was a span of 23 bases. The genes are TRBV27 and TRBJ1-1, with D unclear. The sequence derives from a human donor in good health. Sequencing was performed on memory CD4+ T cells sorted from blood. In DNA form, the CDR3 reads TGTGCCAGCAGTCCATATTTTCTAGGTGAGGGTGTTGAAGCTTTCTTT. Protein sequence: CASSPYFLGEGVEAFF.